A selection of T cell receptor beta chains follows, all from one sample in a study of Ad26.COV2.S vaccination and SARS-CoV-2 variants. TCRdb's table, derived via immunoSEQ multiplex PCR, lists solely in-frame clones and lacks some. The sample has some 460,000 clones; approximately 90% are singletons. The source material was peripheral blood, sampled in a trial of Ad26.COV2.S vaccine versus placebo. The origin of the receptors is a person aged 18-60 years who received the Ad26.COV2.S COVID-19 vaccine or a placebo. The CDR3 runs from the conserved cysteine through the conserved F or W. D genes are given only for firm matches. Part of the rows lack a size; the others show once, few, many or a class for expanded clones.

D gene	V gene	J gene	clone size	CDR3 DNA	CDR3 protein
TRBD1	TRBV11-2	TRBJ1-3	.	TGTGCCAGCAGTCGGACAGGGATTATGAGCTCTGGAAACACCATATATTTT	CASSRTGIMSSGNTIYF
.	TRBV7-9	TRBJ2-7	.	TGTGCCAGCAGCCGGGCTACCTACGAGCAGTACTTC	CASSRATYEQYF
TRBD2	TRBV7-9	TRBJ2-4	.	TGTGCCAGCGGGCTAGCGGGCGAAGCCAAAAACATTCAGTACTTC	CASGLAGEAKNIQYF
TRBD2	TRBV6-6	TRBJ2-1	.	TGTGCCAGCAGTTACCCAACTAGCGGGGGTGGTAATGAGCAGTTCTTC	CASSYPTSGGGNEQFF
TRBD2	TRBV19	TRBJ2-2	.	TGTGCCAGCCGACCCGGGGGGGCGGCGGGGGAGCTGTTTTTT	CASRPGGAAGELFF
.	TRBV9	TRBJ2-3	.	TGTGCCAGCAGCTCCCGGCCCCGAGGGGATACGCAGTATTTT	CASSSRPRGDTQYF
.	TRBV15	TRBJ2-2	.	TGTGCCACCAGCAGAGTTAGAGGGGAGCCGAACACCGGGGAGCTGTTTTTT	CATSRVRGEPNTGELFF
.	TRBV7-9	TRBJ2-7	.	TGTGCCAGCACCCCCCTAGGAGGGTACGAGCAGTACTTC	CASTPLGGYEQYF
TRBD2	TRBV28	TRBJ2-3	.	TGTGCCAGCAGTCTCGGGGGGACTAGCACAGATACGCAGTATTTT	CASSLGGTSTDTQYF
.	TRBV9	TRBJ1-1	few	TGTGCCAGCAGCGGAGTTTGGGGACCTGGTGAAGCTTTCTTT	CASSGVWGPGEAFF
TRBD1	TRBV9	TRBJ1-6	.	TGTGCCAGCAGCGGGAGAGGGGACTTGGGGACAGCGAATTCACCCCTCCACTTT	CASSGRGDLGTANSPLHF
.	TRBV7-2	TRBJ2-2	.	TGTGCCAGCAGCCTCGGGACGGGCCTCACCGGGGAGCTGTTTTTT	CASSLGTGLTGELFF
.	TRBV21-1	TRBJ1-5	once	TGTGCCAGCAGCAAAGGGGTAGGGATCCCGAGTAATCAGCCCCAGCATTTT	CASSKGVGIPSNQPQHF
.	TRBV9	TRBJ1-1	.	TGTGCCAGCAGCGTGACGTCGAGGAACACTGAAGCTTTCTTT	CASSVTSRNTEAFF
.	TRBV18	TRBJ2-7	.	TGTGCCAGCTCACCCTTCGACGCACGCGAGCAGTACTTC	CASSPFDAREQYF
.	TRBV6-5	TRBJ2-5	.	TGTGCCAGCAGTACCACAGGGGAGGAAGAGACCCAGTACTTC	CASSTTGEEETQYF
TRBD1	TRBV4-3	TRBJ1-6	.	TGCGCCAGCAGCCAAGGGACAGGGGTTAATTCACCCCTCCACTTT	CASSQGTGVNSPLHF
.	TRBV3-1/TRBV3-2	TRBJ1-5	.	TGTGCCAGCAGCCAAGGTAATAGCAATCAGCCCCAGCATTTT	CASSQGNSNQPQHF
TRBD2	TRBV5-1	TRBJ2-5	.	TGCGCCAGCAGTATCCGGGGAGGGCCCCAAGAGACCCAGTACTTC	CASSIRGGPQETQYF
TRBD1	TRBV11-2	TRBJ1-2	.	TGTGCCAGCAGCCCCAGGGGGCGGGGGCCACTTAACTATGGCTACACCTTC	CASSPRGRGPLNYGYTF
.	TRBV18	TRBJ1-5	.	TGTGCCAGCTCACCAGGGGTAAGCAATCAGCCCCAGCATTTT	CASSPGVSNQPQHF
TRBD2	TRBV19	TRBJ2-3	.	TGTGCCACCTCGGGGGGGATAGCGGATACGCAGTATTTT	CATSGGIADTQYF
.	TRBV6-5	TRBJ2-7	.	TGTGCCAGCAGGCGTTCCTACGAGCAGTACTTC	CASRRSYEQYF
TRBD2	TRBV7-8	TRBJ2-5	.	TGTGCCAGCAGCTTGGGTAGCGGGGCCACCCAGTACTTC	CASSLGSGATQYF